Listed below are T cell receptor beta chains from one sample, sequenced in a study of T cell responses to AZD1222 COVID-19 vaccine. Assay used: immunoSEQ multiplex PCR; TCRdb lists only in-frame clones, some missing. The sample lists 45,000 to 65,000 clones, 80% to 90% occurring once. The sequences come from peripheral blood, collected 28 days after the second AZD1222 dose. The receptors originated from an adult who received the AZD1222 COVID-19 vaccine. CDR3s include the opening cysteine and the closing phenylalanine or tryptophan. A D gene is named only where the DNA matches it firmly.

NA	TRBJ2-2	16	TRBV14	CASSQGSIAGTGELFF
TRBD1	TRBJ2-1	18	TRBV5-1	CASSLDLPGQGAKGEQFF
NA	TRBJ2-1	15	TRBV10-3	CAISDPRGGTGEQFF
NA	TRBJ1-5	14	TRBV5-1	CASSRDLGNQPQHF
TRBD1	TRBJ2-1	14	TRBV28	CASRSIQGYNEQFF
TRBD1	TRBJ1-2	15	TRBV5-1	CASSSAGQGSGGYTF
NA	TRBJ1-2	16	TRBV6-1	CASSEMSISTQDGYTF
TRBD2	TRBJ2-2	14	TRBV30	CAWSVRGGAGELFF
NA	TRBJ1-2	9	TRBV9	CASSVPHHF
NA	TRBJ1-6	13	TRBV25-1	CASSENWGGTLHF
TRBD2	TRBJ2-7	15	TRBV18	CASSPPGLAGAQQYF
NA	TRBJ1-3	16	TRBV6-5	CASSYSKVISGNTIYF
TRBD1	TRBJ1-1	15	TRBV5-1	CASSQTGAVNTEAFF
TRBD2	TRBJ2-7	17	TRBV11-2	CASSLGDSGSYSYEQYF
NA	TRBJ2-3	15	TRBV2	CASSESLVGKDTQYF
NA	TRBJ2-7	12	TRBV3-1/TRBV3-2	CASSQEGYEQYF
TRBD1	TRBJ2-3	15	TRBV2	CASSVDRGRSDTQYF
NA	TRBJ2-1	20	TRBV4-1	CASSQEGQGLAGANYNEQFF
NA	TRBJ2-7	17	TRBV5-1	CASSPRDPDMVGYEQYF
TRBD2	TRBJ2-6	18	TRBV5-1	CASSLDGTSGSGANVLTF
TRBD2	TRBJ2-2	14	TRBV29-1	CSAKAGGNTGELFF
NA	TRBJ1-3	15	TRBV25-1	CASSEFVLSGNTIYF
TRBD1	TRBJ1-5	16	TRBV27	CASSSHRGGGNQPQHF
NA	TRBJ1-6	14	TRBV7-9	CASSQIEGRSPLHF
NA	TRBJ1-1	11	TRBV30	CACGGYTEAFF
NA	TRBJ2-3	12	TRBV2	CASSTGPGTQYF
NA	TRBJ1-2	15	TRBV5-4	CASSLGPAGNYGYTF
NA	TRBJ2-7	14	TRBV5-6	CASSLTGPSYEQYF
TRBD2	TRBJ2-7	16	TRBV6-2/TRBV6-3	CASSIYSGSARYEQYF
TRBD2	TRBJ2-2	15	TRBV5-4	CASSQLAGEVGELFF
NA	TRBJ2-3	16	TRBV28	CASSRFTGTFTDTQYF